The source of this T cell receptor beta chain is a study of cytomegalovirus exposure and HLA in healthy donors. Study at large: Both the approximately 130 validation repertoires and the roughly 700 first-cohort repertoires used the same platform, as reported by a later analysis.

A note on this clone: Its antigen is unidentified.

This table comes from immunoSEQ multiplex PCR, and its TCRdb copy is limited to in-frame clones, with some not included. The sample lists 200,000 to 300,000 clones, approximately 84% occurring once. This CDR3 comprises 15 residues. Trimming shortened V by 3 bases and J by 5 bases, and 15 bases separated the two germline ends. In germline, CDR1 is SNHLY, CDR2 FYNNEI. Whole-study results and caveats: In vitro data verified a few CMV-associated chains as specific for CMV antigens. Many donors carried some public TCRs, although rarity characterized most TCR sequences. High sensitivity and specificity were reportedly achieved when the classifier diagnosed cytomegalovirus status.

The sample taken for sequencing was PBMCs. The V gene is TRBV2, the J gene TRBJ2-3; possibly TRBD2 for D (6 bases). The receptor was derived from a man aged 18 to 30 in good health and CMV-seropositive. CDR3 sequence (DNA): TGTGCCAGCAGTGATCCCGGGAGTGGTGGAGATACGCAGTATTTT. It translates to CASSDPGSGGDTQYF.